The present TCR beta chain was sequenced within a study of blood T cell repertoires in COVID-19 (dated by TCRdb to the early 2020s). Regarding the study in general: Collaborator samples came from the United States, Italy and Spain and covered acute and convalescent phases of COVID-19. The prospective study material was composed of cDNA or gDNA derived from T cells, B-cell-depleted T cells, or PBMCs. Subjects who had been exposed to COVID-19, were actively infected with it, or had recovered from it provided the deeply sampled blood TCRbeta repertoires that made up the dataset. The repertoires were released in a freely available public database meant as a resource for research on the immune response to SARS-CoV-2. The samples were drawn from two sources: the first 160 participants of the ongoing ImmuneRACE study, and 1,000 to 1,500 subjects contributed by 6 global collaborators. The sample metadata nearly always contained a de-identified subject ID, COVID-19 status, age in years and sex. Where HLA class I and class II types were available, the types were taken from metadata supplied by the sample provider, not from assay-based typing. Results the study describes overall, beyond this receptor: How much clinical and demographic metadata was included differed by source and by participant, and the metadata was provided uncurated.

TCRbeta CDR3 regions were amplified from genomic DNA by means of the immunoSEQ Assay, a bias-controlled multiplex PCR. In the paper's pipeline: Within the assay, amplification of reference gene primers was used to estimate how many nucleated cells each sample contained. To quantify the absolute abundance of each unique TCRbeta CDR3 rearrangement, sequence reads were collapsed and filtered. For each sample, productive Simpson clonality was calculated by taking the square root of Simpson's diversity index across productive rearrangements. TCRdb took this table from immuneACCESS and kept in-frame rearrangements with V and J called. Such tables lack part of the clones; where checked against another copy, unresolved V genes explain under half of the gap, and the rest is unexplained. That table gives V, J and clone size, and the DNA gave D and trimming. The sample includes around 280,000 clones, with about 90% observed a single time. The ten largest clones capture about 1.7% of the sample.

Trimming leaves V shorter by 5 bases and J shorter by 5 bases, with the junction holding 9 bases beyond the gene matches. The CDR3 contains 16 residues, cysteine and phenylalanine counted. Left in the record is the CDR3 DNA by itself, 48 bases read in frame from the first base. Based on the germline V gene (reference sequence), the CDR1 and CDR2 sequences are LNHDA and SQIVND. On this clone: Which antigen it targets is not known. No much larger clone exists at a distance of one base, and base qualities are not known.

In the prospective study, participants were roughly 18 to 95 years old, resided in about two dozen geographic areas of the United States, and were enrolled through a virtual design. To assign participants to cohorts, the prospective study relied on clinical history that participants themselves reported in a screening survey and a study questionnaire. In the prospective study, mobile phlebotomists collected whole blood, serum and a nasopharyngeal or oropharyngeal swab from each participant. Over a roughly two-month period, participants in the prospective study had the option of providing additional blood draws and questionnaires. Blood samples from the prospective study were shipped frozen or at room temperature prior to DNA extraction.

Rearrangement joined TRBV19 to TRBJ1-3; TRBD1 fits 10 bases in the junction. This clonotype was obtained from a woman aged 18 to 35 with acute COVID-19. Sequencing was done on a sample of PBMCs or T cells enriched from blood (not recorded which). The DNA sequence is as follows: TGTGCCAGTAGTCCCCCCGGGACAGGGGACAGAAACACCATATATTTT. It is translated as CASSPPGTGDRNTIYF.